The rows below give T cell receptor beta chains drawn from one sample of a study of immune cell composition in non-small cell lung cancer. Profiling relied on immunoSEQ multiplex PCR, and the TCRdb table lists in-frame clones only, not all of them. The repertoire holds 9,500 to 14,000 clones, with under 65% as singletons. Sequenced input: lung tumor tissue. The receptors shown here come from a human donor with non-small cell lung cancer. CDR3s include the opening cysteine and the closing phenylalanine or tryptophan. The order of the fields is D gene, clone size, J gene, V gene, CDR3 protein, CDR3 DNA. The D gene is left open where the match is weak. Clone sizes are given selectively: once, few, many, or a class where the clone is expanded.

>NA|few|TRBJ2-2|TRBV13
CASSPGAGELFF
TGTGCCAGCAGCCCAGGGGCGGGGGAGCTGTTTTTT
>TRBD2|NA|TRBJ2-3|TRBV5-6
CASSLVAGGPDTQYF
TGTGCCAGCAGCTTGGTAGCGGGAGGACCAGATACGCAGTATTTT
>TRBD2|NA|TRBJ2-5|TRBV18
CASSLDLAGKETQYF
TGTGCCAGCTCCCTTGACCTAGCGGGAAAAGAGACCCAGTACTTC
>NA|NA|TRBJ2-6|TRBV6-5
CASSGSGANVLTF
TGTGCCAGCAGCGGCTCTGGGGCCAACGTCCTGACTTTC
>TRBD2|NA|TRBJ2-1|TRBV7-2
CASSLQRVLAGGNEQFF
TGTGCCAGCAGCTTACAGAGGGTACTAGCGGGAGGCAATGAGCAGTTCTTC
>TRBD1|NA|TRBJ1-4|TRBV2
CATSKTGDNEKLFF
TGTGCCACCTCAAAGACAGGGGATAATGAAAAACTGTTTTTT
>NA|NA|TRBJ1-1|TRBV20-1
CSATRSTEAFF
TGCAGTGCAACTCGGTCCACTGAAGCTTTCTTT
>TRBD1|few|TRBJ2-7|TRBV19
CASSIGQGYEQYF
TGTGCCAGTAGTATCGGACAGGGCTACGAGCAGTACTTC
>NA|once|TRBJ2-2|TRBV2
CASSETATSNTGELFF
TGTGCCAGCAGTGAGACAGCGACTTCGAACACCGGGGAGCTGTTTTTT
>TRBD1|NA|TRBJ2-7|TRBV7-3
CASSPMGDRVYEQYF
TGTGCCAGCAGCCCTATGGGGGACAGGGTCTACGAGCAGTACTTC
>NA|NA|TRBJ2-2|TRBV6-6
CASSHGQQNTGELFF
TGTGCCAGCAGCCATGGACAGCAGAACACCGGGGAGCTGTTTTTT
>TRBD2|NA|TRBJ2-7|TRBV9
CASSSAQSGGEQYF
TGTGCCAGCAGCTCCGCCCAATCGGGAGGCGAGCAGTACTTC
>NA|NA|TRBJ2-7|TRBV4-2
CASSREGGVTEQYF
TGTGCCAGCAGCCGAGAGGGGGGAGTTACGGAGCAGTACTTC
>NA|few|TRBJ2-1|TRBV5-4
CASSLQDNEQFF
TGTGCCAGCAGCTTGCAGGACAATGAGCAGTTCTTC
>TRBD2|NA|TRBJ2-2|TRBV11-3
CASSLGGGRITGELFF
TGTGCCAGCAGCTTAGGAGGCGGGAGGATCACCGGGGAGCTGTTTTTT
>NA|NA|TRBJ2-1|TRBV28
CASSSDTLQYNEQFF
TGTGCCAGCAGTTCAGACACCTTACAATACAATGAGCAGTTCTTC
>TRBD2|NA|TRBJ2-1|TRBV5-4
CASSSIGTSGRSSYNEQFF
TGTGCCAGCAGCAGCATAGGGACTAGCGGGCGAAGCTCCTACAATGAGCAGTTCTTC
>TRBD1|NA|TRBJ1-2|TRBV9
CASSVGTGVGYTF
TGTGCCAGCAGCGTAGGGACAGGGGTTGGCTACACCTTC
>TRBD1|NA|TRBJ1-1|TRBV6-6
CASSQPGTGGTEAFF
TGTGCCAGCAGTCAACCCGGGACAGGGGGGACTGAAGCTTTCTTT
>TRBD1|NA|TRBJ2-3|TRBV18
CASSPLTGGQDTQYF
TGTGCCAGCTCACCCCTAACAGGGGGTCAAGATACGCAGTATTTT
>NA|NA|TRBJ1-2|TRBV28
CASSFRRGGYTF
TGTGCCAGCAGTTTTCGCCGGGGGGGCTACACCTTC
>TRBD1|NA|TRBJ2-7|TRBV7-2
CASSLGLQGIRQYF
TGTGCCAGCAGCTTAGGTCTACAGGGGATACGGCAGTACTTC
>NA|few|TRBJ2-7|TRBV4-2
CASSQAGGEQYF
TGTGCCAGCAGCCAAGCCGGGGGCGAGCAGTACTTC
>NA|medium-sized|TRBJ2-2|TRBV5-6
CASSLPQGRGELFF
TGTGCCAGCAGCTTGCCCCAGGGGCGCGGGGAGCTGTTTTTT
>NA|NA|TRBJ2-5|TRBV9
CASSVGASDLQETQYF
TGTGCCAGCAGCGTAGGGGCTAGCGACCTTCAAGAGACCCAGTACTTC
>TRBD2|NA|TRBJ2-5|TRBV28
CASLGGGRGTQYF
TGTGCCAGCTTGGGGGGGGGTAGGGGGACCCAGTACTTC
>TRBD1|NA|TRBJ1-2|TRBV2
CASSSRDRGHYGYTF
TGTGCCAGCAGTAGCCGGGACAGGGGCCACTATGGCTACACCTTC
>TRBD2|NA|TRBJ2-1|TRBV2
CASSETTSGRYNEQFF
TGTGCCAGCAGTGAAACCACTAGCGGGCGTTACAATGAGCAGTTCTTC
>NA|NA|TRBJ2-7|TRBV28
CATVSERASYEQYF
TGTGCCACCGTCTCGGAGAGGGCATCCTACGAGCAGTACTTC
>TRBD1|NA|TRBJ2-1|TRBV6-5
CASSYWGQGAGNEQFF
TGTGCCAGCAGTTATTGGGGACAGGGGGCCGGCAATGAGCAGTTCTTC
>TRBD1|NA|TRBJ1-1|TRBV7-2
CASSLLYKRQGVNTEAFF
TGTGCCAGCAGCCTACTATACAAGAGACAGGGAGTGAACACTGAAGCTTTCTTT
>TRBD1|few|TRBJ2-7|TRBV15
CATSSLTGGMNEQYF
TGTGCCACCAGCAGCCTAACAGGGGGGATGAACGAGCAGTACTTC
>TRBD1|NA|TRBJ1-2|TRBV2
CASSGQGSKGDYGYTF
TGTGCCAGCAGTGGACAGGGTTCCAAGGGGGACTATGGCTACACCTTC
>TRBD2|NA|TRBJ2-1|TRBV5-6
CASSETSGSLNEQFF
TGTGCCAGCAGCGAGACTAGCGGGAGTCTAAATGAGCAGTTCTTC
>NA|few|TRBJ2-7|TRBV21-1
CASSKGLGVWAGGLDEQYF
TGTGCCAGCAGCAAAGGTCTCGGAGTATGGGCAGGGGGCCTGGACGAGCAGTACTTC
>NA|NA|TRBJ2-7|TRBV28
CASRKNRGSHEQYF
TGTGCCAGCAGAAAAAATAGGGGTTCTCACGAGCAGTACTTC
>TRBD1|few|TRBJ2-7|TRBV27
CASSLSRMDRAIGQYF
TGTGCCAGCAGTTTGTCAAGAATGGACAGGGCAATAGGGCAGTACTTC
>TRBD1|NA|TRBJ1-1|TRBV2
CASSGITGTGARNTEAFF
TGTGCCAGCAGTGGAATAACCGGGACAGGGGCCAGGAACACTGAAGCTTTCTTT
>NA|NA|TRBJ2-3|TRBV2
CASSPSTDTQYF
TGTGCCAGCAGCCCAAGCACAGATACGCAGTATTTT
>NA|few|TRBJ1-2|TRBV28
CASSRRGYGYTF
TGTGCCAGCAGTCGGAGGGGTTATGGCTACACCTTC
>TRBD2|NA|TRBJ2-2|TRBV19
CASSIGTSGNTGELFF
TGTGCCAGTAGTATCGGGACTAGCGGTAACACCGGGGAGCTGTTTTTT
>TRBD2|NA|TRBJ2-5|TRBV6-6
CASRPPTSGGGETQYF
TGTGCCAGCAGGCCACCGACTAGCGGAGGGGGAGAGACCCAGTACTTC
>NA|once|TRBJ1-5|TRBV15
CATSPGGVRNQPQHF
TGTGCCACCAGCCCTGGGGGGGTCCGCAATCAGCCCCAGCATTTT
>NA|NA|TRBJ1-3|TRBV30
CAWSPGTFSGNTIYF
TGTGCCTGGAGTCCTGGGACTTTCTCTGGAAACACCATATATTTT
>NA|NA|TRBJ2-2|TRBV30
CAWRQQGSSTGELFF
TGTGCCTGGAGACAACAGGGTTCCAGCACCGGGGAGCTGTTTTTT